The entry below describes one TCR beta chain. Its matching antigen is unknown. This specimen belongs to a study of cytomegalovirus exposure and HLA in healthy donors. Study-level results: HLA allele associations emerged for roughly 17,000 TCR beta sequences in a later analysis, at 0.05 false discovery rate.

PCR used 60 Vbeta primers and 13 Jbeta primers. The method was immunoSEQ multiplex PCR; TCRdb's version includes in-frame clones alone and lacks a portion of them. Of some 91,000 clones listed, roughly nine tenths are singletons. This CDR3 contains 15 residues. J lost 0 bases, V lost 6 bases, and 4 bases had no gene match. Germline V CDR1 and CDR2: MNHEY, SVGAGI. This TCR came from a man aged 30 to 45 in good health and CMV-seropositive. Sequenced material: PBMCs. The chain links TRBV6-5 to TRBJ1-1; TRBD1 matches at 10 bases. The CDR3 DNA is TGTGCCAGCAGGCGGGGACAGGGGATGAACACTGAAGCTTTCTTT. Translated: CASRRGQGMNTEAFF.